What follows describes a single TCR beta chain. What it recognizes is unknown. This sample was included in a study of beta chain features in type 1 diabetes. Broader study findings: Type 1 diabetes patients showed fewer insertions and more deletions at VDJ junctions.

Trimming took off 0 bases at V and 2 bases at J, with 7 bases between the two ends. CDR1 SGHNT and CDR2 YENEEA come from the germline V gene. The CDR3 sequence is 14 residues long. Isolated RNA was reverse transcribed in full, so expressed TCRB transcripts were sequenced. Some clones are missing from TCRdb's copy, which holds only in-frame ones; the method was immunoSEQ multiplex PCR. The data hold fewer than 150,000 clones, with less than 9% observed a single time. Heparinised blood was drawn once per donor, averaging roughly 0.11 L. Sorting with CD45RO/CCR7/CD25/CD127/CD95/CD27 yielded naive, central memory, regulatory and stem-like memory CD4+ cells. Purity (above 95%) was reached by all sorted populations.

Sequenced input: central memory CD4+ T cells from blood. The TCR originated in a woman aged 25-40 years in good health. The rearrangement uses TRBV11-3 and TRBJ1-1; D uncertain. The CDR3 DNA reads as TGTGCCAGCAGCTTAGACCCCTCTAACACTGAAGCTTTCTTT. It translates to CASSLDPSNTEAFF.